The 30 T cell receptor beta chains given below trace back to one sample, sequenced in a study of T cell changes during pregnancy in multiple sclerosis. Using immunoSEQ multiplex PCR, the repertoire was profiled, and TCRdb retains in-frame clones only, with some absent. The sample contains tens of thousands of clones, over 75% of which appear only once. This sample comprised peripheral blood, obtained in the first trimester of pregnancy. These receptors came from a female donor with multiple sclerosis, enrolled in a pregnancy study.

This chain connects TRBV7-9 to TRBJ2-3; tentatively, D is TRBD2 (5 bases). Deletions cut 1 base from V and 5 bases from J, with 7 bases between. This CDR3 region has 13 residues. CDR1 SEHNR and CDR2 FQNEAQ come from the germline V gene (reference sequence). CDR3 sequence reads: CASSLEAGDTQYF. CDR3 DNA sequence: TGTGCCAGCAGCTTAGAGGCGGGAGATACGCAGTATTTT.

The chain links TRBV5-8 to TRBJ1-1; D perhaps matches TRBD1 (5 bases). This CDR3 contains 14 residues. V was cut by 9 bases and J by 3 bases, with 18 bases left in between. Germline-derived CDR1 and CDR2 are SGHTS and YDEGEE. The CDR3 nucleotides read TGTGCCACCAAGGAAGGGGTTGAAGACACTGAAGCTTTCTTT. It is translated as CATKEGVEDTEAFF.

The gene calls are TRBV27 and TRBJ1-4; D uncertain. Deletions cut 6 bases from V and 4 bases from J, with 18 bases between. This CDR3 has 16 amino acids. CDR1 MNHEY and CDR2 SMNVEV come from the germline V gene (reference sequence). CDR3 in DNA: TGTGCCAGCAGCGAAACCCCAAGACGGAGTAATGAAAAACTGTTTTTT. It is translated as CASSETPRRSNEKLFF.

This clone was recorded once. The CDR3 bases are TGTGCCAGCAGTTTGGGGGGTTCCTACAATGAGCAGTTCTTC. It encodes CASSLGGSYNEQFF. This chain joins TRBV28 and TRBJ2-1, with a weak D call TRBD2 (6 bases). Germline lookup yields CDR1 MDHEN and CDR2 SYDVKM. Between the trimmed V and J ends, which lost 3 bases and 1 base, there was a span of 7 bases. This CDR3 spans 14 amino acids. The whole variable domain, remainder taken from reference TRBV28 and TRBJ2-1, is DVKVTQSSRYLVKRTGEKVFLECVQDMDHENMFWYRQDPGLGLRLIYFSYDVKMKEKGDIPEGYSVSREKKERFSLILESASTNQTSMYLCASSLGGSYNEQFFGPGTRLTVL.

CDR3 in DNA: TGTGCCAGCAGCAAGCTCCTTTACGAGCAGTACTTC. Protein sequence: CASSKLLYEQYF. V usage is TRBV28 and J usage is TRBJ2-7; D is unresolved. This CDR3 is built from 12 residues. Germline CDR1 MDHEN, CDR2 SYDVKM. V was shortened by 6 bases and J by 4 bases, with 10 bases between the two germline ends. Together with reference TRBV28 and TRBJ2-7, the CDR3 gives the full variable domain: DVKVTQSSRYLVKRTGEKVFLECVQDMDHENMFWYRQDPGLGLRLIYFSYDVKMKEKGDIPEGYSVSREKKERFSLILESASTNQTSMYLCASSKLLYEQYFGPGTRLTVT.

The V call is TRBV14, the J call TRBJ2-3; maybe TRBD2 (5 bases). The CDR3 covers 16 residues. Germline V lookup: CDR1 SGHDN, CDR2 FVKESK. Trimming left V 1 base short and J 0 bases short, with 11 bases between. The CDR3 nucleotides are TGTGCCAGCAGCCAAGGTGGGCGGGTCAGCACAGATACGCAGTATTTT. Residues: CASSQGGRVSTDTQYF. The full variable domain, completed using reference TRBV14 and TRBJ2-3, is EAGVTQFPSHSVIEKGQTVTLRCDPISGHDNLYWYRRVMGKEIKFLLHFVKESKQDESGMPNNRFLAERTGGTYSTLKVQPAELEDSGVYFCASSQGGRVSTDTQYFGPGTRLTVL.

The J gene is TRBJ2-1, the V gene TRBV5-4; D is unclear. Germline V gene lookup returns CDR1 SGHNT and CDR2 YYREEE (reference sequence). Trimming stripped 0 bases from V and 0 bases from J, with 10 bases between. CDR3 length: 16 amino acids. The CDR3 here is CASSLGTPSSYNEQFF. The CDR3, as DNA: TGTGCCAGCAGCTTGGGTACTCCAAGCTCCTACAATGAGCAGTTCTTC.

V and J are TRBV11-2 and TRBJ2-1; 7 bases are shared with TRBD2. The V segment lost 5 bases and the J segment 8 bases; nucleotides outside the gene matches: 12. The V gene's germline CDR1 is SGHAT and CDR2 FQNNGV. The CDR3 covers 15 residues. The CDR3 coding sequence is TGTGCCAGCAGCCCTAGAGCGGGCGGGGGTGATGAGCAGTTCTTC. Protein: CASSPRAGGGDEQFF.

The gene calls are TRBV19 and TRBJ1-2, with 7 bases lining up with TRBD1. With 2 bases clipped from V and 4 bases from J, the junction kept 4 bases outside the gene matches. Germline V gives CDR1 LNHDA, CDR2 SQIVND (reference sequence). The CDR3 is 14 residues long. The CDR3 region has the DNA TGTGCCAGTAGTATACCCGGGACAGTCTATGGCTACACCTTC. Translation gives CASSIPGTVYGYTF.

The chain uses TRBV28 and TRBJ1-5; TRBD1 matches 8 bases. CDR1 is MDHEN, CDR2 SYDVKM, per germline. There are 15 residues in the CDR3. Trimming cost V 6 bases and J 3 bases; bases outside gene matches: 7. Here the CDR3 DNA reads TGTGCCAGCAGGGGAGGGACAGGATACAATCAGCCCCAGCATTTT. It translates to CASRGGTGYNQPQHF.

The chain carries TRBV7-2 and TRBJ2-7; 9 bases are a match to TRBD1. The CDR3 contains 14 residues. Germline lookup yields CDR1 SGHTA and CDR2 FQGNSA. V shed 4 bases and J 5 bases; nucleotides not matched to a gene: 6. CDR3 coding DNA: TGTGCCAGCAGCTGGGGACAGGGAAGCCACGAGCAGTACTTC. Translated, it gives CASSWGQGSHEQYF.

The V gene is TRBV5-6, the J gene TRBJ2-3; D remains ambiguous. Germline V gene data show CDR1 as SGHDT and CDR2 as YYEEEE. This CDR3 has 12 residues. The germline V and J ends were trimmed by 2 bases and 4 bases, with 5 bases remaining between them. The CDR3 is CASSFAADTQYF. In DNA, the CDR3 is TGTGCCAGCAGCTTTGCAGCAGATACGCAGTATTTT.

This clone was found a few times. J is TRBJ2-7 and V is TRBV18, with D possibly TRBD1 on 6 matching bases. With 6 bases removed from V and 4 bases from J, the gap between germline ends came to 19 bases. There are 15 residues in the CDR3. The germline V gene encodes CDR1 KGHSH and CDR2 LQKENI. The CDR3 DNA reads TGTGCCAGCTCCCCAACAAAGACAGGACAATACGAGCAGTACTTC. Protein product: CASSPTKTGQYEQYF.

The chain combines TRBV18 with TRBJ2-3, with unresolved D. This CDR3 has 16 amino acids. From germline, CDR1 is KGHSH and CDR2 LQKENI. Trimming took 3 bases from V and 2 from J, leaving 15 bases between them. The CDR3, as DNA: TGTGCCAGCTCACCCCGACAAGTTAGAACCACAGATACGCAGTATTTT. Translation gives CASSPRQVRTTDTQYF. Looking up the rest from reference TRBV18 and TRBJ2-3 gives the full variable domain: NAGVMQNPRHLVRRRGQEARLRCSPMKGHSHVYWYRQLPEEGLKFMVYLQKENIIDESGMPKERFSAEFPKEGPSILRIQQVVRGDSAAYFCASSPRQVRTTDTQYFGPGTRLTVL.

The chain links TRBV5-1 to TRBJ2-1, with D possibly being TRBD2 (7 bases). In germline, CDR1 is SGHRS, CDR2 YFSETQ. The CDR3 is 16 amino acids. Deletions cut 4 bases from V and 0 bases from J, with 14 bases between. The CDR3 DNA reads as TGCGCCAGCAGCCCCCGGGGGGCCAGCTCCTACAATGAGCAGTTCTTC. Translating it yields CASSPRGASSYNEQFF.

This clone appeared a single time. The V and J genes are TRBV4-2 and TRBJ1-2; 8 bases fit TRBD1. The CDR3 has 15 residues. V lost 0 bases and J lost 1; bases outside the gene matches: 1. The germline V gene encodes CDR1 LGHNA and CDR2 YNFKEQ. CDR3 nucleotides: TGTGCCAGCAGCCAAGAGGACAGGGTTAACTATGGCTACACCTTC. Translation: CASSQEDRVNYGYTF.

This chain joins TRBV7-6 and TRBJ2-2; D not certain. Germline CDR1 and CDR2: SGHVS and FNYEAQ. Trimming took 5 bases from V and 4 from J, leaving 17 bases between them. The CDR3 runs to 16 residues. In nucleotides, the CDR3 is TGTGCCAGCAGCACCCACGCCGCCAGGCCCACCGGGGAGCTGTTTTTT. Translating gives CASSTHAARPTGELFF.

The chain couples TRBV18 to TRBJ2-7; TRBD2 aligns across 10 bases. The V gene's germline CDR1 is KGHSH and CDR2 LQKENI. The length of the CDR3 is 15 residues. V lost 2 bases to trimming and J lost 5 bases; unmatched junction nucleotides: 6. CDR3 nucleotide sequence: TGTGCCAGCTCACCATTGGCTAGCGGGAGCCACGAGCAGTACTTC. Residues: CASSPLASGSHEQYF.

The chain has TRBV29-1 and TRBJ1-5; 7 bases are shared with TRBD1. The trim removed 6 bases at V and 0 bases at J, leaving 2 bases unmatched. Germline V gene data show CDR1 as SQVTM and CDR2 as ANQGSEA. The CDR3 totals 13 residues. The CDR3 nucleotides read TGCAGCGTGCGGACAGGTAGCAATCAGCCCCAGCATTTT. It translates to CSVRTGSNQPQHF.

V gene TRBV5-4 combines with J gene TRBJ1-3; D gene uncertain. V gave up 0 bases and J gave up 4 bases, with 8 bases separating them. Germline CDR1 is SGHNT and CDR2 is YYREEE (reference sequence). This CDR3 comprises 14 residues. CDR3 sequence (DNA): TGTGCCAGCAGCTTGGCGGAAGCGGGAAACACCATATATTTT. Protein sequence: CASSLAEAGNTIYF.

The gene calls are TRBV5-1 and TRBJ2-7, with 11 bases aligning to TRBD1. Germline V lookup: CDR1 SGHRS, CDR2 YFSETQ. J gave up 7 bases and V 9 bases, and 12 bases lay outside the gene matches. The CDR3 contains 14 residues. The chain's CDR3 is CATTPGTGGREQYF. The CDR3 bases are TGCGCCACCACGCCGGGGACAGGGGGTCGAGAGCAGTACTTC.

The rearrangement links TRBV9 to TRBJ2-1; D is undetermined. The germline gives CDR1 SGDLS, CDR2 YYNGEE. The CDR3 sequence is 16 residues long. V lost 2 bases, J lost 1 base, and 13 bases lay in between. The CDR3 nucleotides are TGTGCCAGCAGCGTGATCGAGGTCCCTTCCTACAATGAGCAGTTCTTC. Protein product: CASSVIEVPSYNEQFF.

This chain links TRBV7-9 with TRBJ2-3, with 7 bases matching TRBD2. The ends lost 2 bases at V and 1 base at J; junction bases unmatched: 3. Germline CDR1 and CDR2: SEHNR and FQNEAQ (reference sequence). The CDR3 length is 15 residues. In DNA form, the CDR3 reads TGTGCCAGCAGCTTATGGGGGGGTGGCACAGATACGCAGTATTTT. This codes for CASSLWGGGTDTQYF.

CDR3 region: CAISEGRRGMNTEAFF. In nucleotides, the CDR3 is TGTGCCATCAGTGAGGGGCGACGGGGAATGAACACTGAAGCTTTCTTT. The J gene is TRBJ1-1, the V gene TRBV10-3; no clear D gene. The CDR3 runs to 16 residues. Germline V CDR1 and CDR2: ENHRY, SYGVKD. V was clipped by 2 bases and J by 0 bases, with 13 bases between them.

This rearrangement joins TRBV30 to TRBJ2-4, with 7 bases matching TRBD1. The CDR3 totals 16 residues. Germline lookup yields CDR1 GTSNPN and CDR2 SVGIG (reference sequence). V lost 5 bases to trimming and J lost 0 bases; unmatched junction nucleotides: 10. The CDR3 sequence: CAWATRDRLAKNIQYF. The CDR3 DNA reads TGTGCCTGGGCCACCCGGGACAGACTAGCCAAAAACATTCAGTACTTC.

This chain uses TRBV7-6 with TRBJ1-5; D unresolved. CDR3 length equals 13 residues. Germline CDR1 reads SGHVS; CDR2 reads FNYEAQ. Trimming removed 3 bases from V and 3 bases from J, with 6 bases in between. CDR3: CASSFSDNQPQHF. The CDR3 DNA follows: TGTGCCAGCAGCTTTTCAGACAATCAGCCCCAGCATTTT.

V is TRBV7-2 and J is TRBJ2-7, with 7 bases identical to TRBD1. Losses at the gene ends were 0 bases for V and 1 base for J; bases not matched to a gene: 12. Germline lookup yields CDR1 SGHTA and CDR2 FQGNSA. CDR3 length: 18 residues. This CDR3 reads CASSLARPPTGLSYEQYF. CDR3 DNA: TGTGCCAGCAGCTTAGCGCGCCCCCCGACAGGGCTTTCCTACGAGCAGTACTTC.

This clone has only a few counts. The V gene is TRBV7-9, the J gene TRBJ2-7; the D gene is possibly TRBD2 (5 bases). The CDR3 is 14 residues long. Trimming removed 1 base at V and 3 bases at J, with 10 bases between. From germline, CDR1 is SEHNR and CDR2 FQNEAQ (reference sequence). CDR3 region: CASSLDGVGYEQYF. In nucleotides, the CDR3 is TGTGCCAGCAGCTTAGACGGGGTAGGCTACGAGCAGTACTTC.

The gene calls are TRBV28 and TRBJ2-3; 7 bases align to TRBD2. Germline CDR1 MDHEN, CDR2 SYDVKM. After removal of 3 bases from V and 1 base from J, the junction contained 10 bases not matched to a gene. The length of the CDR3 is 17 residues. CDR3 loop: CASSLWASGSGTDTQYF. The CDR3 coding sequence is TGTGCCAGCAGTTTGTGGGCTAGCGGCAGCGGCACAGATACGCAGTATTTT. The whole variable domain, remainder taken from reference TRBV28 and TRBJ2-3, is DVKVTQSSRYLVKRTGEKVFLECVQDMDHENMFWYRQDPGLGLRLIYFSYDVKMKEKGDIPEGYSVSREKKERFSLILESASTNQTSMYLCASSLWASGSGTDTQYFGPGTRLTVL.

The V gene is TRBV9, the J gene TRBJ2-7; maybe TRBD1 (6 bases). V was shortened by 3 bases and J by 1 base, with 11 bases between the two germline ends. Looked up from germline, CDR1 is SGDLS and CDR2 is YYNGEE. The CDR3 sequence is 14 residues long. The CDR3 nucleotides are TGTGCCAGCAGCGCCGGGACAAGATCCTACGAGCAGTACTTC. It codes for CASSAGTRSYEQYF.